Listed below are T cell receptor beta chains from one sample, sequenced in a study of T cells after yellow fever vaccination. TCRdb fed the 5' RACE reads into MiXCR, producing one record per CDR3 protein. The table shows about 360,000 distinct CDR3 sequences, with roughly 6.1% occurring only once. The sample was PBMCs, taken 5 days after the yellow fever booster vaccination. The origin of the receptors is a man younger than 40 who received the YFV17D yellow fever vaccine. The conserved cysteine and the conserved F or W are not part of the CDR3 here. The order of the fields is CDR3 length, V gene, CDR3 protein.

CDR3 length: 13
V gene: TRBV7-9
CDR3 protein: ASSPGGQLNTEAF

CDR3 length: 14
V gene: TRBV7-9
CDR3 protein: ATHKGGQGHYNEQF

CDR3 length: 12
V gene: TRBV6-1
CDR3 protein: ASRQFRGTGELF

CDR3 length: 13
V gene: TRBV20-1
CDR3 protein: SARDSLAGGLEQF

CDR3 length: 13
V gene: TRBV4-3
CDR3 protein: ASSQDPAGSYEQY

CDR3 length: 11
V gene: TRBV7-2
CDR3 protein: ASSSQAGETQY

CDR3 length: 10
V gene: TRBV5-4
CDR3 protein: ASSSRVGEQF

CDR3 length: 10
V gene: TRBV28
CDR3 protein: ASRGGGDDQF

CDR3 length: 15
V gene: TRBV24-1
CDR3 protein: ATSEDSGRSLRETQY

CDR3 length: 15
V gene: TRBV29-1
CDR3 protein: SVVNPEGQIAKNIQY

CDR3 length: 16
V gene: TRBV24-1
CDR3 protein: ATQGSGTGSSGANVLT

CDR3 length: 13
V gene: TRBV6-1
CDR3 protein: ASSGRTSGNNEQF

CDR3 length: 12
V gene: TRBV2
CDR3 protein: ASSGGVTNEKLF

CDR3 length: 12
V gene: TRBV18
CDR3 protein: ASSPWADNQPQH

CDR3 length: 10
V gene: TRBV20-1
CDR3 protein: SARVQTDTQY

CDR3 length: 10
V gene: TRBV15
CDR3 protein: ATSRPYETQY

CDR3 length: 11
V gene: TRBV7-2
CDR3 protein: ASSLVTTDTQY

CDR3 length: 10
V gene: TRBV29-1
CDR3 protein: SVEQTNYGYT

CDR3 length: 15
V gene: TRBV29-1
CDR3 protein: SFTGTRRARLEETQY

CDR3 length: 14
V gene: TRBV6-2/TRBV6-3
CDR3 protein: ASSYSRGGNYNEQF

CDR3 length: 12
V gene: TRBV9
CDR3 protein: ASAREMPSGEQF

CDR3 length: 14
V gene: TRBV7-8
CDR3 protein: ASSPLMRTSYNEQF

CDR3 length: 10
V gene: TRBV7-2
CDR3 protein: ASSFASDTQY

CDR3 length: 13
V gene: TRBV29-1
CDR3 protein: SVDVRTGYGDIQY

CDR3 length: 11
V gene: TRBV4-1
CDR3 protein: ASTRRVNTEAF

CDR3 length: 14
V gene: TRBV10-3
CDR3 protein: AIRETGAGAYNEQF

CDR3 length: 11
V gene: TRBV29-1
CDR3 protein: SDIAGGFETQY

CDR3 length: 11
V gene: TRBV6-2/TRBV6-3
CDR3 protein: ASSRDSYYGYT

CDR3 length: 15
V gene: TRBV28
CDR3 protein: ASIPPGLAGVGNEQF

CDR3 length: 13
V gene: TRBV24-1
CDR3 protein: ATSDLRELRDTQY

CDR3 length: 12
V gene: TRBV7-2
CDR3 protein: ASSLEDSPWEAF

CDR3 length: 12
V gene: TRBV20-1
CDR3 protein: SAREIGAPGELF

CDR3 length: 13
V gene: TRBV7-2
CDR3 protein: ASSFRTGRNQPQH

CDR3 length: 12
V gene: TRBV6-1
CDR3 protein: ASSVAGPGQTQY

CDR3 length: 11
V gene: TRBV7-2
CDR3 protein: ASSPTAYNEQF

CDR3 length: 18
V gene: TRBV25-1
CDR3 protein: ASSEYGRLRTSGRGNIQY

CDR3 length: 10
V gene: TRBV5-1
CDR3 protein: ASRLATNEQF

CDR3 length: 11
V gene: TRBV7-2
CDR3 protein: ASSRSGGDEQY

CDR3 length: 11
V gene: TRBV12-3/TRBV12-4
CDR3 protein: ASSFLGSGELF

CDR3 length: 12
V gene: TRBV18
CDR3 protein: ASSRQGMNTEAF